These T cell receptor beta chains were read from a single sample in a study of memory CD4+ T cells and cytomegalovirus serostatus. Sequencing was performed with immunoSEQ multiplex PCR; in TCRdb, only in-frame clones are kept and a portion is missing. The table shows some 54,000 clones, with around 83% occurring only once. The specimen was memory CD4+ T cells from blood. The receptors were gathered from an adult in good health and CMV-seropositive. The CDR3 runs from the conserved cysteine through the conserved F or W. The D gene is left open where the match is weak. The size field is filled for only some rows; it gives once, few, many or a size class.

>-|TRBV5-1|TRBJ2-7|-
CASSKQGGLLHEQYF
TGCGCCAGCAGCAAACAGGGTGGGCTTTTGCACGAGCAGTACTTC
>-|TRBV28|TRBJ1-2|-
CASRLQRGGYTF
TGTGCCAGCAGGCTCCAAAGGGGTGGCTACACCTTC
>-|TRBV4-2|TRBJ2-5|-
CASSQGIGREFAKTQYF
TGTGCCAGCAGCCAAGGAATCGGCCGAGAGTTCGCGAAGACCCAGTACTTC
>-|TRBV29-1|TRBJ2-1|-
CSATPQGSSYNEQFF
TGCAGCGCCACTCCACAGGGCAGCTCCTACAATGAGCAGTTCTTC
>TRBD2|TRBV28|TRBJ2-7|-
CASRSGRTYEQYF
TGTGCCAGCAGGAGCGGGAGAACCTACGAGCAGTACTTC
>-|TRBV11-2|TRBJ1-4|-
CASSSGGDYFNEKLFF
TGTGCCAGCAGCAGTGGGGGCGATTACTTTAATGAAAAACTGTTTTTT
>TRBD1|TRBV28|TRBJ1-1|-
CASSPSTGGNDEAFF
TGTGCCAGCAGTCCTTCGACAGGGGGCAACGATGAAGCTTTCTTT
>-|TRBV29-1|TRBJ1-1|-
CSVEAGQGTAFF
TGCAGCGTTGAAGCAGGGCAGGGGACGGCTTTCTTT
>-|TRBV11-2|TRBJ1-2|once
CASSLGLAGAVYGYTF
TGTGCCAGCAGCTTAGGACTGGCAGGGGCCGTCTATGGCTACACCTTC
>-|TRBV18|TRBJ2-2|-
CASSPGISNTGELFF
TGTGCCAGCTCACCGGGAATATCGAACACCGGGGAGCTGTTTTTT
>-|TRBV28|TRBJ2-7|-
CASVDPSSYEQYF
TGTGCCAGCGTGGATCCATCCTCCTACGAGCAGTACTTC
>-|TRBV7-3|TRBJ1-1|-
CASSAQGDSTEAFF
TGTGCCAGCAGCGCCCAAGGGGATAGCACTGAAGCTTTCTTT
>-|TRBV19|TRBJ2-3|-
CASRPGGNTDTQYF
TGTGCCAGTAGACCAGGGGGGAACACAGATACGCAGTATTTT
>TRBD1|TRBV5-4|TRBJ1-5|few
CASSMDRNNQPQHF
TGTGCCAGCAGCATGGACAGGAACAATCAGCCCCAGCATTTT
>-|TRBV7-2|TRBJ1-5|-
CASSLVGNQPQHF
TGTGCCAGCAGCTTAGTGGGGAATCAGCCCCAGCATTTT
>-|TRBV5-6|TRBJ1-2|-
CASSEGTANYGYTF
TGTGCCAGCAGCGAGGGGACGGCAAACTATGGCTACACCTTC
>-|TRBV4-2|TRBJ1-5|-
CASSQDWGGDQPQHF
TGTGCCAGCAGCCAAGATTGGGGGGGAGATCAGCCCCAGCATTTT
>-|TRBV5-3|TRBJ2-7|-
CARSLAPRGTKLNYEQYF
TGTGCCAGAAGCTTGGCTCCCAGAGGGACGAAGTTAAACTACGAGCAGTACTTC
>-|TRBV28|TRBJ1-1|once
CASSPTLFTEAFF
TGTGCCAGCAGTCCAACTTTATTCACTGAAGCTTTCTTT
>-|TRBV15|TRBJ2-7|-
CATSRDPQYEQYF
TGTGCCACCAGCAGAGATCCGCAGTACGAGCAGTACTTC
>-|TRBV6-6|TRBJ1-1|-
CASSYSPEAFF
TGTGCCAGCAGTTACTCCCCTGAAGCTTTCTTT
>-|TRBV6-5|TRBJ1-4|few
CASSYSSGGEKLFF
TGTGCCAGCAGTTACTCGAGTGGCGGTGAAAAACTGTTTTTT
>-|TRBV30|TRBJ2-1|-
CAWSVRSGLEQFF
TGTGCCTGGAGTGTACGATCGGGCCTTGAGCAGTTCTTC
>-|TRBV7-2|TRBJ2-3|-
CASSLIREDTQYF
TGTGCCAGCAGCTTAATCCGAGAAGATACGCAGTATTTT
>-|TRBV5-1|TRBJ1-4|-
CASSLGAGFNEKLFF
TGCGCCAGCAGCTTGGGTGCAGGATTTAATGAAAAACTGTTTTTT
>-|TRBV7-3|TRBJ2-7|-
CASSLNRDYEQYF
TGTGCCAGCAGCTTAAACAGGGACTACGAGCAGTACTTC
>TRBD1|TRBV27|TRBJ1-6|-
CASSTTGLNSPLHF
TGTGCCAGCAGTACGACAGGGCTAAATTCACCCCTCCACTTT
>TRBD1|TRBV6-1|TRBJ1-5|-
CATDRGGNQPQHF
TGTGCCACAGACAGGGGAGGCAATCAGCCCCAGCATTTT
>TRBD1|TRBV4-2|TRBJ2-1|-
CASGNGQGMNEQFF
TGTGCCAGCGGCAACGGACAGGGGATGAATGAGCAGTTCTTC
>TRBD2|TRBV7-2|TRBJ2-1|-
CASSLQSGGGREQFF
TGTGCCAGCAGCTTACAGTCTGGCGGGGGTCGAGAGCAGTTCTTC
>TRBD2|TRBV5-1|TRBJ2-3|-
CASSLQGGSDTQYF
TGCGCCAGCAGCTTGCAGGGAGGGTCAGATACGCAGTATTTT